This T cell receptor beta chain was recovered during a study of blood T cell repertoires in COVID-19 (dated by TCRdb to 2018 to 2020). Background on the whole study: The collaborator samples originated in the United States, Italy and Spain and spanned the acute and convalescent phases of COVID-19. The sample metadata nearly always contained a de-identified subject ID, COVID-19 status, age in years and sex. The prospective study material was composed of cDNA or gDNA derived from T cells, B-cell-depleted T cells, or PBMCs. The dataset comprised deeply sampled blood TCRbeta repertoires from subjects exposed to, actively infected with, or recovered from COVID-19. Samples came from the ongoing ImmuneRACE study (first 160 participants) plus 1,254 subjects from 6 global collaborators. The repertoires were released in a freely available public database intended as a resource for research on the immune response to SARS-CoV-2. Where available, HLA class I and class II types were obtained from metadata supplied by the sample provider rather than from assay-based typing.

Whole blood was collected in K2EDTA tubes by collaborating institutions according to the institutions' own protocols. For TCRbeta analysis, collaborator samples were shipped as frozen whole blood, as isolated PBMCs, or as DNA extracted from either sample type. About this clone itself: The specificity of this receptor is unknown. Per-nucleotide qualities are absent, and no much larger clonotype sits a single base away.

The study at large found these results: How much clinical and demographic metadata was included differed by source and by participant, and the metadata was provided uncurated.

TCRbeta CDR3 regions were amplified from genomic DNA by means of the immunoSEQ Assay, a bias-controlled multiplex PCR. On the study's bioinformatics: Nucleated cell counts per sample were estimated from amplification of reference gene primers within the assay. To quantify the absolute abundance of each unique TCRbeta CDR3 rearrangement, sequence reads were collapsed and filtered. For each sample, productive Simpson clonality was calculated as the square root of Simpson's diversity index over productive rearrangements. In TCRdb, the immuneACCESS table is reduced to in-frame sequences with V and J assigned. These tables do not hold every clone; where another copy was compared, an unresolved V gene accounts for under half, and the others remain unexplained. From that table come the V and J calls and clone size; the DNA was used to work out D and trimming. The sample table lists about 110,000 clones, around 90% of them with a count of one. Jointly, the top ten make up roughly 4.6% of the sample.

Based on the germline V gene (reference sequence), the CDR1 and CDR2 sequences are MNHEY and SMNVEV. Including the terminal cysteine and phenylalanine, the CDR3 comprises 15 residues. The sequence is cut down to CDR3 DNA, 45 bases in frame from base 1. V is pared back by 1 base and J by 2 bases, with 12 bases lying between the germline termini. This clonotype was obtained from a man aged 35 to 55 with active or convalescent COVID-19. The V and J genes are TRBV27 and TRBJ2-7; the D gene is perhaps TRBD2, from 7 matching bases. Sequencing was performed on peripheral blood. The encoded CDR3 is CASSLYRGATYEQYF. At the DNA level, the sequence is TGTGCCAGCAGTTTATATCGGGGGGCCACCTACGAGCAGTACTTC.